The T cell receptor (beta chain) described here comes from a study of blood T cell repertoires in COVID-19. Whole-study context: Samples representing acute and convalescent COVID-19 were sourced from the United States, Italy and Spain.

Original processing notes: Estimated nucleated cell counts came from reference gene primer amplification. Sequenced by immunoSEQ multiplex PCR; TCRdb stores in-frame clones only, minus some. V and J calls and clone size are as listed in that table; D and trimming were resolved from the DNA. The sample lists over 200,000 clones; under 85% were seen once. The J segment lost 0 bases and the V segment lost 0 bases, leaving 6 bases of the junction unmatched. CDR1 and CDR2 from the germline V gene are MGHRA and YSYEKL. The CDR3 sequence is 17 residues long. This clone was counted a few times. This TCR came from a woman of 80 years or more with COVID-19, enrolled during active disease. Sequencing was performed on peripheral blood. V gene TRBV4-1 combines with J gene TRBJ2-7; 9 nucleotides align to TRBD2. Here the CDR3 DNA reads TGCGCCAGCAGCCAAGAATTGCGCGGGAGGGCCTCCTACGAGCAGTACTTC. Protein: CASSQELRGRASYEQYF.